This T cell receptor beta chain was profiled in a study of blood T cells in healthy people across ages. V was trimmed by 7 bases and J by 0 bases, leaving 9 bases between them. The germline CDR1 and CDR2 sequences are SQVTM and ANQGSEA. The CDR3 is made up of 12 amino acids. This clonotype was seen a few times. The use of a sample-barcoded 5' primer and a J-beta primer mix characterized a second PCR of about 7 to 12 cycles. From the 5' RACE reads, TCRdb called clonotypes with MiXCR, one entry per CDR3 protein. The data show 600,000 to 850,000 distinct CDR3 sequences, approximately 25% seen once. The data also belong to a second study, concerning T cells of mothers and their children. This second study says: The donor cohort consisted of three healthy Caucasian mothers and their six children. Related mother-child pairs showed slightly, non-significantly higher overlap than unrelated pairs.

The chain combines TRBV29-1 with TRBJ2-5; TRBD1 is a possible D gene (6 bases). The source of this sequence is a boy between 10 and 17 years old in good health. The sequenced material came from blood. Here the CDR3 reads CSGTGNQETQYF. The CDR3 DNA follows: TGCAGCGGCACAGGGAACCAAGAGACCCAGTACTTC. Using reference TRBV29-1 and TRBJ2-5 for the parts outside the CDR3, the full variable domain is SAVISQKPSRDICQRGTSLTIQCQVDSQVTMMFWYRQQPGQSLTLIATANQGSEATYESGFVIDKFPISRPNLTFSTLTVSNMSPEDSSIYLCSGTGNQETQYFGPGTRLLVL.